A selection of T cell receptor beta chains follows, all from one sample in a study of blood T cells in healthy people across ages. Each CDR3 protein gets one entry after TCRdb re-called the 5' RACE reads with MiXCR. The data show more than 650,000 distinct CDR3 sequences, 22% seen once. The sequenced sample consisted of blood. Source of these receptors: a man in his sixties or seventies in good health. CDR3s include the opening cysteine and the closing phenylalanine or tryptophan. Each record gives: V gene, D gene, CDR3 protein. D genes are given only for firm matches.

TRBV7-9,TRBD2,CASSSGSFSYEQYF
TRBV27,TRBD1,CASSYRTGGGYTF
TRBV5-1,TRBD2,CASSLPAGADTQYF
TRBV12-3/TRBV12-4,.,CASSLGPKTQYF
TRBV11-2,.,CASSPRTGRGYTF
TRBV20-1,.,CSARGLGETQYF
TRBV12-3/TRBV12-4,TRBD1,CASSLIQGADTEAFF
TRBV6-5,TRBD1,CASSRQGRAGYTF
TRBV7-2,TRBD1,CASSLTGTGNGYTF
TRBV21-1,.,CASPGVDRDISYEQYF
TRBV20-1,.,CSASLGAKNIQYF
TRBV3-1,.,CASSSGFGTQYF
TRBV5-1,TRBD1,CASSLGTGANQPQHF
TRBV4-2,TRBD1,CASSQGRTGVNYEQYF